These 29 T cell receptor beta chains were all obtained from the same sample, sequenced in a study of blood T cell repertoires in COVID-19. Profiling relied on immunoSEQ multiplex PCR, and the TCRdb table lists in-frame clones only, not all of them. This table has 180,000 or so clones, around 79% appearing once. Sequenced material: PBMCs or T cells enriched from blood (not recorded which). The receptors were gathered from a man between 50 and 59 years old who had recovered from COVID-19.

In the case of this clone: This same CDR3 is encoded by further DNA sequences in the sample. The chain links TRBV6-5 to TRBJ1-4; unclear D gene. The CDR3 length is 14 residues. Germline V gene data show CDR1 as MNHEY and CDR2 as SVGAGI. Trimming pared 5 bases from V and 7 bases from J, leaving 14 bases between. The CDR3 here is CASSPLSAGEKLFF. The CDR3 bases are TGTGCCAGCAGTCCACTTTCTGCGGGTGAAAAACTGTTTTTT.

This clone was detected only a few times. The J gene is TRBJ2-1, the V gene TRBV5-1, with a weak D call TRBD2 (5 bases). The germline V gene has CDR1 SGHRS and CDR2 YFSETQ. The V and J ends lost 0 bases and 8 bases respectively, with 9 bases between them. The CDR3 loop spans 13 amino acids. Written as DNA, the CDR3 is TGCGCCAGCAGCTTGGGAGGGCTTGATGAGCAGTTCTTC. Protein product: CASSLGGLDEQFF.

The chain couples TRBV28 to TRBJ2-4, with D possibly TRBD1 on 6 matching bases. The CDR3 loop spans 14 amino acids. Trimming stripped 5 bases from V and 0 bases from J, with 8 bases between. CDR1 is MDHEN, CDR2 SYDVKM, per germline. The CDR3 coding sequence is TGTGCCAGCAGTATCAGGGGAGCCAAAAACATTCAGTACTTC. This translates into CASSIRGAKNIQYF.

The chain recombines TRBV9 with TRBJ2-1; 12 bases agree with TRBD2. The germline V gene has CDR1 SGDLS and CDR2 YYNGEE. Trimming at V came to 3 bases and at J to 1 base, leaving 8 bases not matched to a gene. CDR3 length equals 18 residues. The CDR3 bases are TGTGCCAGCAGCGGCCTAGCGGGGGGGCCTCGGTCCTACAATGAGCAGTTCTTC. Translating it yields CASSGLAGGPRSYNEQFF.

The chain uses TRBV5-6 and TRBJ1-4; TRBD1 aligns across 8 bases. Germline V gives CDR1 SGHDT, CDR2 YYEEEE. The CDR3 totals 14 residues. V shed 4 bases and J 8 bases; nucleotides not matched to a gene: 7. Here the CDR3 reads CASSPGDRLEKLFF. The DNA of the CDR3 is TGTGCCAGCAGCCCGGGGGACAGGCTAGAAAAACTGTTTTTT. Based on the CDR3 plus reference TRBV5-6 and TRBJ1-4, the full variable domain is DAGVTQSPTHLIKTRGQQVTLRCSPKSGHDTVSWYQQALGQGPQFIFQYYEEEERQRGNFPDRFSGHQFPNYSSELNVNALLLGDSALYLCASSPGDRLEKLFFGSGTQLSVL.

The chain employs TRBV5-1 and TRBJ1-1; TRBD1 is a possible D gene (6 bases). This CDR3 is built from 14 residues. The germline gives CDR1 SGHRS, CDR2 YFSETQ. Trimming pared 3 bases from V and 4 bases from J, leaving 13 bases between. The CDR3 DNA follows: TGCGCCAGCAGCTCGGAACAGGGCAGCACTGAAGCTTTCTTT. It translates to CASSSEQGSTEAFF.

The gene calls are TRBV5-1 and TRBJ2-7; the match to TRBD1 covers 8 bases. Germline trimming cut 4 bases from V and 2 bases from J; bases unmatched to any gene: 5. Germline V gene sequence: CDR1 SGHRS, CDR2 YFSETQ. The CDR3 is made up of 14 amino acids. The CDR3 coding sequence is TGCGCCAGCAGCCCGACGGGACAGGCCTACGAGCAGTACTTC. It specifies CASSPTGQAYEQYF.

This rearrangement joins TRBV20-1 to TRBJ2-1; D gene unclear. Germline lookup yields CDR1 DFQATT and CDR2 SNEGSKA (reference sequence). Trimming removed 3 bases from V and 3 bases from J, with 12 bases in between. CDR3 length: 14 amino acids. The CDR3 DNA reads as TGCAGTGCTAGTACCTGGCGGAGCTACAATGAGCAGTTCTTC. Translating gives CSASTWRSYNEQFF.

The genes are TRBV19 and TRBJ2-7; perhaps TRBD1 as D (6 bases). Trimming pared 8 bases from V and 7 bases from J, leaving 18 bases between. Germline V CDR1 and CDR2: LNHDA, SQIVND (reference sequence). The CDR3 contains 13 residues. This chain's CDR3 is CASSGHELGEQYF. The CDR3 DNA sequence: TGTGCCAGTTCGGGACACGAACTGGGGGAGCAGTACTTC.

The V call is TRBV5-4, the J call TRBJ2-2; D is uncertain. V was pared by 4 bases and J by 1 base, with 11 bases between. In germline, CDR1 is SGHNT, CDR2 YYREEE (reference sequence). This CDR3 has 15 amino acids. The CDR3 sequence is CASSSVRVNTGELFF. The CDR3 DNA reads TGTGCCAGCAGCAGCGTCCGGGTGAACACCGGGGAGCTGTTTTTT.

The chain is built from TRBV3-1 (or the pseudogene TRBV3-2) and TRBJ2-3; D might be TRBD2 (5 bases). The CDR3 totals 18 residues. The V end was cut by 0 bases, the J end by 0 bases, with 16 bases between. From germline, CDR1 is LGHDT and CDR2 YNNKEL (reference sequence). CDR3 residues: CASSQDYPGRTSTDTQYF. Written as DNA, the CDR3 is TGTGCCAGCAGCCAAGACTATCCGGGTCGGACTAGCACAGATACGCAGTATTTT.

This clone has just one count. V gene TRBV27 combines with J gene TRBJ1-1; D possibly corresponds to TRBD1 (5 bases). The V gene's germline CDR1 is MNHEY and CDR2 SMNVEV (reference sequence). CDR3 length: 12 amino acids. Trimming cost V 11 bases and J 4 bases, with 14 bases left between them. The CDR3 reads CADKRGPTEAFF. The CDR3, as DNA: TGTGCCGATAAAAGGGGTCCCACTGAAGCTTTCTTT.

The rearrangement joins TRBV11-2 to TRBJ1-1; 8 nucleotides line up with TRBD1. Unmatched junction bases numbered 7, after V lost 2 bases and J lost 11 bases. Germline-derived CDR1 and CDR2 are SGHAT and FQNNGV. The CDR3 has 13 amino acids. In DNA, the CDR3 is TGTGCCAGCAGCTTAACACTCGACAGGGGTGCTTTCTTT. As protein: CASSLTLDRGAFF.

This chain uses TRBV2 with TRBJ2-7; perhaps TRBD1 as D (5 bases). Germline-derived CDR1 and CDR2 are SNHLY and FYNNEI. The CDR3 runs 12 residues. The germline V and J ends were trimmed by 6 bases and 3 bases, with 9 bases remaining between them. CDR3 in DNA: TGTGCCAGCAGGGTAGACAGCTACGAGCAGTACTTC. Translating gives CASRVDSYEQYF.

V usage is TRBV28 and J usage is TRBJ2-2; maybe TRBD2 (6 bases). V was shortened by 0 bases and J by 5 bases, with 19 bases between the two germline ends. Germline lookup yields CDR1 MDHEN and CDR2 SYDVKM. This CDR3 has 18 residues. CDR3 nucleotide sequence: TGTGCCAGCAGTTTATGGGGGAGGCGAGACAAGGGAACCGGGGAGCTGTTTTTT. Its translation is CASSLWGRRDKGTGELFF.

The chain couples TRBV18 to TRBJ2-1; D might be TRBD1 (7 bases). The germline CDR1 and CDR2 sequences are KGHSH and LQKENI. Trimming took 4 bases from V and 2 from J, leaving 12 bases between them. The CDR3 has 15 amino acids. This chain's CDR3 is CASSRQGGTYNEQFF. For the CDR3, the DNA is TGTGCCAGCTCACGACAGGGAGGCACCTACAATGAGCAGTTCTTC.

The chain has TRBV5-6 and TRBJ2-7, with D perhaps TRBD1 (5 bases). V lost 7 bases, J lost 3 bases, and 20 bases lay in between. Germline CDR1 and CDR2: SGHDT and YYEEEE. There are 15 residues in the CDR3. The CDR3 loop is CASGPRAGINYEQYF. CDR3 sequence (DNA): TGTGCCAGCGGCCCCCGGGCAGGGATTAACTACGAGCAGTACTTC.

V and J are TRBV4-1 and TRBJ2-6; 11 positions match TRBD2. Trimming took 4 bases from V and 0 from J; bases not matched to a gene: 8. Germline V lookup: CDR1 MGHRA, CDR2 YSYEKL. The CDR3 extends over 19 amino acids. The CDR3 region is CASSRIAGGASSGANVLTF. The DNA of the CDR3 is TGCGCCAGCAGCCGAATAGCGGGGGGGGCGAGCTCTGGGGCCAACGTCCTGACTTTC.

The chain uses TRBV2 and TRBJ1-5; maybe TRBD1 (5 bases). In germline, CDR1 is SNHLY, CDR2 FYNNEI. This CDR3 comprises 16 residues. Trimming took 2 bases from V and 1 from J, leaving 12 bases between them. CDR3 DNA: TGTGCCAGCAGTGAATGGGGGGAAGTCAGCAATCAGCCCCAGCATTTT. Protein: CASSEWGEVSNQPQHF.

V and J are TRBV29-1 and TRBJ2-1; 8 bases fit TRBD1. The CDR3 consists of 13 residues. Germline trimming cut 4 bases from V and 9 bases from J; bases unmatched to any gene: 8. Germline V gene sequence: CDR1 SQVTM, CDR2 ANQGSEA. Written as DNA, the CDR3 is TGCAGCGTTGCCCCGGACAGGGCGACTGAGCAGTTCTTC. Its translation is CSVAPDRATEQFF.

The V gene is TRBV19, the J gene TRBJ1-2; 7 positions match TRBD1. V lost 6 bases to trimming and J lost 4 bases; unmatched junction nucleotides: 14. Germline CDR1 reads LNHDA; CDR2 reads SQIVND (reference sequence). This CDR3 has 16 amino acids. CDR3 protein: CASSSNRDSLLYGYTF. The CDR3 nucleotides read TGTGCCAGTAGCAGTAACCGGGACAGCCTTCTCTATGGCTACACCTTC.

DNA for the CDR3: TGTGCCAGCAGTGACACCCGAGACTACGAGCAGTACTTC. It specifies CASSDTRDYEQYF. This chain joins TRBV6-1 and TRBJ2-7; D gene unclear. The length of the CDR3 is 13 residues. Trimming left V 3 bases short and J 3 bases short, with 9 bases between. CDR1 is MNHNS, CDR2 SASEGT, per germline.

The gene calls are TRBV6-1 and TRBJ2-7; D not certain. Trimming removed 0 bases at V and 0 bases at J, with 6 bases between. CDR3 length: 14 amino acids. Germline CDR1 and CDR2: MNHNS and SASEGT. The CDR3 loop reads CASSEASVSYEQYF. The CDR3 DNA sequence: TGTGCCAGCAGTGAAGCGTCAGTCTCCTACGAGCAGTACTTC.

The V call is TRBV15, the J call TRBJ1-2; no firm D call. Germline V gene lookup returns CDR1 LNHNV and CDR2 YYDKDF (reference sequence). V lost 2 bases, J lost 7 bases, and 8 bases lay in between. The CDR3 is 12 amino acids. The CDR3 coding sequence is TGTGCCACCAGCAGATACCAGGCTGGCTACACCTTC. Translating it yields CATSRYQAGYTF.

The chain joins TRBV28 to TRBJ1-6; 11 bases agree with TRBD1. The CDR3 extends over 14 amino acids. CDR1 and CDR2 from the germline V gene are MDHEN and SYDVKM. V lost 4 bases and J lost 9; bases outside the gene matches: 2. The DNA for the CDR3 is TGTGCCAGCAGTTCCGGGACAGGGGGTTCACCCCTCCACTTT. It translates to CASSSGTGGSPLHF.

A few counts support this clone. The CDR3 DNA reads as TGTGCCAGCAGTTTATCGGGGCAGGTGGCACAGCCCTACGAGCAGTACTTC. The encoded protein is CASSLSGQVAQPYEQYF. The V and J genes are TRBV27 and TRBJ2-7; D is perhaps TRBD1 (5 bases). Germline V CDR1 and CDR2: MNHEY, SMNVEV (reference sequence). Trimming cost V 0 bases and J 2 bases, with 17 bases left between them. The CDR3 covers 17 residues.

The CDR3 region has the DNA TGCGCCAGTACACGCGGGGCCCCAGATACGCAGTATTTT. Translating gives CASTRGAPDTQYF. The rearrangement uses TRBV5-1 and TRBJ2-3; D is possibly TRBD2 (6 bases). The length of the CDR3 is 13 residues. Trimming shortened V by 8 bases and J by 4 bases, and 14 bases separated the two germline ends. The V gene's germline CDR1 is SGHRS and CDR2 YFSETQ.

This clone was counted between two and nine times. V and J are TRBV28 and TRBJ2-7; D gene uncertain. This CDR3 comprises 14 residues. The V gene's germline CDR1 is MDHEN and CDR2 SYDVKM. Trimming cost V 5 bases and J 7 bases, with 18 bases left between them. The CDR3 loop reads CASSRVRPGGEQYF. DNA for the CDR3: TGTGCCAGCAGTCGCGTCCGGCCGGGTGGGGAGCAGTACTTC.

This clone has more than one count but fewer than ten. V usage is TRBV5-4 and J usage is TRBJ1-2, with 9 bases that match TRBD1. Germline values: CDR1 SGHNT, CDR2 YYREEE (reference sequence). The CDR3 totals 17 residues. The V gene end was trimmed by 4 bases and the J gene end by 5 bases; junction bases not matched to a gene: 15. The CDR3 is CASSPPGTGNLSYGYTF. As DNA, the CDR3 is TGTGCCAGCAGCCCGCCTGGGACAGGGAATCTTTCTTATGGCTACACCTTC. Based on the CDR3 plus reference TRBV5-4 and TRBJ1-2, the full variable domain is ETGVTQSPTHLIKTRGQQVTLRCSSQSGHNTVSWYQQALGQGPQFIFQYYREEENGRGNFPPRFSGLQFPNYSSELNVNALELDDSALYLCASSPPGTGNLSYGYTFGSGTRLTVV.